These T cell receptor beta chains were read from a single sample in a study of CD8+CD57+ T cells in acquired aplastic anemia. TCRdb recomputed calls from the reads with MiXCR, one row per CDR3 protein. The sample consists of 400,000 to 450,000 distinct CDR3 sequences, roughly 68% of them appearing once. Sequencing was done on a sample of sorted CD4+, CD8+, or CD8+CD57+ T cells (not recorded which) from PBMCs. All receptors come from a human donor in good health, serving as a control. Both conserved end residues are part of each CDR3.

J: TRBJ1-1
V: TRBV5-1
CDR3: CASSSFRGITEAFF

J: TRBJ2-6
V: TRBV7-2
CDR3: CASSVNTLRNAEANVLTF

J: TRBJ1-2
V: TRBV9
CDR3: CASSVSGPVFEQYTF

J: TRBJ1-3
V: TRBV10-1
CDR3: CAMRGPTGLGNTIYF

J: TRBJ2-7
V: TRBV5-1
CDR3: CASSKEAYEQYF

J: TRBJ1-5
V: TRBV29-1
CDR3: CSARTGIQPQHF

J: TRBJ1-4
V: TRBV20-1
CDR3: CSAEGQGGFGATNEKLFF

J: TRBJ1-2
V: TRBV5-1
CDR3: CASSVRGDYGYTF

J: TRBJ2-7
V: TRBV29-1
CDR3: CSVIPGLAGAQREQYF

J: TRBJ2-6
V: TRBV7-2
CDR3: CASSPRLGQGVSGANVLTF

J: TRBJ1-6
V: TRBV7-9
CDR3: CASSLGHVNSPLHF

J: TRBJ2-3
V: TRBV9
CDR3: CASSPGGPGASTDTQYF

J: TRBJ1-4
V: TRBV9
CDR3: CASSVDENEKLFF

J: TRBJ2-5
V: TRBV7-2
CDR3: CASSVGTSGRARETQYF

J: TRBJ2-5
V: TRBV19
CDR3: CASRMGGRGRETQYF

J: TRBJ1-1
V: TRBV15
CDR3: CATSRRLEVNNEATF

J: TRBJ2-7
V: TRBV5-4
CDR3: CASTPVGAVYEQYF

J: TRBJ2-4
V: TRBV20-1
CDR3: CSWTSGGNIQYF

J: TRBJ1-6
V: TRBV12-3/TRBV12-4
CDR3: CASRTEGYGRPLHF

J: TRBJ2-7
V: TRBV12-3/TRBV12-4
CDR3: CASSRVSYEQYF